The 16 T cell receptor beta chains below were found in one sample sequenced in a study of T cell clones after liver transplantation. Assay: immunoSEQ multiplex PCR; the TCRdb copy retains only in-frame clones and omits some. The data show under 150,000 clones, with about nine tenths seen just once and around 0.8% held by the top ten. Sequences were derived from CD4+ T cells from blood, sampled 12 months after liver transplant. The receptors shown here come from a human patient who received a liver transplant. These T cells may partly come from the graft donor.

This clone was observed a single time. This rearrangement joins TRBV7-3 to TRBJ2-2; perhaps TRBD1 as D (6 bases). CDR3 length equals 14 residues. The V end was cut by 0 bases, the J end by 4 bases, with 6 bases between. Germline CDR1 SGHTA, CDR2 FQGTGA. DNA of the CDR3: TGTGCCAGCAGCTTAACCAGGGGCACCGGGGAGCTGTTTTTT. As protein: CASSLTRGTGELFF.

As to this clone: Other DNA sequences from this sample encode an identical CDR3 as well. The chain recombines TRBV30 with TRBJ1-1, with D perhaps TRBD1 (5 bases). The CDR3 has 13 residues. Germline CDR1 is GTSNPN and CDR2 is SVGIG (reference sequence). Between the trimmed V and J ends, which lost 2 bases and 1 base, there was a span of 8 bases. The CDR3 region is CAWSRQGNTEAFF. Written as DNA, the CDR3 is TGTGCCTGGAGTCGTCAGGGGAACACTGAAGCTTTCTTT.

The chain joins TRBV11-2 to TRBJ2-7, with TRBD1 matching 9 bases. The CDR3 covers 13 residues. The germline gives CDR1 SGHAT, CDR2 FQNNGV. V shed 5 bases and J 8 bases; nucleotides not matched to a gene: 7. For the CDR3, the DNA is TGTGCCAGCAGCATACTAGGACAGGGGAAGCAGTACTTC. Protein sequence: CASSILGQGKQYF.

The rearrangement uses TRBV5-1 and TRBJ2-1, with 8 bases aligning to TRBD2. Trimming at V came to 0 bases and at J to 8 bases, leaving 13 bases not matched to a gene. The CDR3 is 17 amino acids. CDR1 and CDR2 (germline): SGHRS, YFSETQ. The CDR3 loop reads CASSLGFAGGSGYEQFF. CDR3 nucleotides: TGCGCCAGCAGCTTGGGATTCGCGGGAGGCTCGGGGTATGAGCAGTTCTTC.

The chain uses TRBV30 and TRBJ2-7, with D perhaps assigned TRBD1 or TRBD2 (5 bases each). CDR1 and CDR2 (germline): GTSNPN, SVGIG (reference sequence). V was shortened by 1 base and J by 4 bases, with 8 bases between the two germline ends. The CDR3 sequence is 12 residues long. The CDR3 loop reads CAWSGGSYEQYF. In DNA, the CDR3 is TGTGCCTGGAGTGGGGGGTCTTACGAGCAGTACTTC.

This chain connects TRBV2 to TRBJ2-7; 12 bases map to TRBD2. The germline CDR1 and CDR2 sequences are SNHLY and FYNNEI. CDR3 length: 16 amino acids. After removal of 5 bases from V and 0 bases from J, the junction contained 5 bases not matched to a gene. This CDR3 is CASSRTSGVRSYEQYF. As DNA, the CDR3 is TGTGCCAGCAGTCGGACTAGCGGGGTCCGCTCCTACGAGCAGTACTTC.

The V call is TRBV2, the J call TRBJ2-7; D unclear. This CDR3 is 14 amino acids long. The germline V and J ends were trimmed by 6 bases and 2 bases, with 14 bases remaining between them. In germline, CDR1 is SNHLY, CDR2 FYNNEI. The CDR3 DNA follows: TGTGCCAGCAGACTGGACGATGGAACCTACGAGCAGTACTTC. Translating gives CASRLDDGTYEQYF.

The V call is TRBV6-1, the J call TRBJ2-3; D gene ambiguous. V lost 2 bases, J lost 1 base, and 10 bases lay in between. CDR3 length: 15 residues. Germline V CDR1 and CDR2: MNHNS, SASEGT. CDR3 nucleotides: TGTGCCAGCAGTGAACGGACGGACCGCACAGATACGCAGTATTTT. It codes for CASSERTDRTDTQYF.

This clone has just one count. The chain couples TRBV9 to TRBJ1-1; TRBD1 matches at 7 bases. CDR1 is SGDLS, CDR2 YYNGEE, per germline. The length of the CDR3 is 14 residues. With 4 bases clipped from V and 4 bases from J, the junction kept 7 bases outside the gene matches. CDR3: CASSLQGGATEAFF. DNA for the CDR3: TGTGCCAGCAGCCTCCAGGGGGGAGCCACTGAAGCTTTCTTT.

The chain has TRBV19 and TRBJ2-3, with 16 bases that match TRBD2. V shed 5 bases, J shed 0 bases, and the junction held 8 bases outside the gene matches. CDR3 length equals 19 residues. Germline lookup yields CDR1 LNHDA and CDR2 SQIVND (reference sequence). In DNA form, the CDR3 reads TGTGCCAGTAGTCCCCGGGGACTAGCGGGAGGGTCTAGCACAGATACGCAGTATTTT. Translated, it gives CASSPRGLAGGSSTDTQYF.

The chain recombines TRBV28 with TRBJ1-2, with unresolved D. Germline V lookup: CDR1 MDHEN, CDR2 SYDVKM. V lost 10 bases and J 0 bases, leaving 6 bases between the germline ends. This CDR3 is 11 amino acids long. This chain's CDR3 is CATRANYGYTF. The CDR3 nucleotides are TGTGCCACCCGTGCTAACTATGGCTACACCTTC.

The chain recombines TRBV29-1 with TRBJ2-7; D gene ambiguous. The CDR3 spans 14 residues. CDR1 is SQVTM and CDR2 is ANQGSEA in the germline V gene. V was pared by 5 bases and J by 6 bases, with 20 bases between. The CDR3 region is CSVFGIGGAAEQYF. As DNA, the CDR3 is TGCAGCGTTTTCGGCATAGGTGGCGCCGCCGAGCAGTACTTC.

The chain employs TRBV7-6 and TRBJ2-3; 7 bases line up with TRBD2. Germline V gene data show CDR1 as SGHVS and CDR2 as FNYEAQ. The CDR3 runs to 14 residues. Trimming removed 6 bases from V and 1 base from J; junction bases left unmatched: 4. CDR3 bases: TGTGCCAGCAGAGGTAGCGGGCGCACAGATACGCAGTATTTT. This encodes CASRGSGRTDTQYF.

The V call is TRBV25-1, the J call TRBJ2-7; 7 bases agree with TRBD1. CDR1 and CDR2 from the germline V gene are MGHDK and SYGVNS. J lost 4 bases, V lost 6 bases, and 0 bases had no gene match. The CDR3 runs 11 residues. CDR3 in amino acids: CASRDRYEQYF. The CDR3 nucleotides are TGTGCCAGCAGGGACAGGTACGAGCAGTACTTC.

This rearrangement joins TRBV5-1 to TRBJ1-1, with a tentative D call TRBD1 (6 bases). The CDR3 extends over 14 amino acids. CDR1 is SGHRS and CDR2 is YFSETQ in the germline V gene. The germline V and J ends were trimmed by 4 bases and 1 base, with 11 bases remaining between them. The CDR3 nucleotides are TGCGCCAGCAGCAAGGACAGCCCGAACACTGAAGCTTTCTTT. Translated, it gives CASSKDSPNTEAFF.

Only one count was recorded for this clone. V and J are TRBV6-6 and TRBJ2-7, with TRBD1 identical over 9 bases. Germline CDR1 MNHNY, CDR2 SVGAGI (reference sequence). The CDR3 loop spans 12 amino acids. V shed 5 bases, J shed 9 bases, and the junction held 5 bases outside the gene matches. The CDR3 protein is CASSKDRGRQYF. CDR3 in DNA: TGTGCCAGCAGTAAGGACAGGGGAAGGCAGTACTTC.